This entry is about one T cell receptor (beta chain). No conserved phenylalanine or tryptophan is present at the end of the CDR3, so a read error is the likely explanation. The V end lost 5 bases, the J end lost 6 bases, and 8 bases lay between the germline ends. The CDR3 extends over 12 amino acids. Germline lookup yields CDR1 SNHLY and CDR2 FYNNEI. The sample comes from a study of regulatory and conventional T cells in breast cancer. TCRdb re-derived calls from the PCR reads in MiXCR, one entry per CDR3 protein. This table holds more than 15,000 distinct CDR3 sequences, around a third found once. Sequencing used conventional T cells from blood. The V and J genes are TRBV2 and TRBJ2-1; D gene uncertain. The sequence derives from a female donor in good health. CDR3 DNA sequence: TGTGCCAGCAGTCCTCACACCAATGAGCAGTTCCTC. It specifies CASSPHTNEQFL.